This entry lists 23 T cell receptor beta chains sequenced from one sample in a study of T cells after yellow fever vaccination. TCRdb reanalysed the 5' RACE reads using MiXCR and keeps one entry per CDR3 protein. The table lists hundreds of thousands of distinct CDR3 sequences, less than 25% of them singletons, with 16% in the top ten. Here the sequenced sample was PBMCs, taken less than 25 days after the first yellow fever vaccination. The origin of the receptors is a man aged 18 to 30 who received the YFV17D yellow fever vaccine.

The chain carries TRBV20-1 and TRBJ2-1; D unresolved. This CDR3 region has 15 residues. Looked up from germline, CDR1 is DFQATT and CDR2 is SNEGSKA (reference sequence). V gave up 5 bases and J gave up 7 bases, with 21 bases separating them. Here the CDR3 reads CSAGYLSGSPNEQFF. CDR3 sequence (DNA): TGCAGTGCTGGATACCTTTCGGGTAGCCCTAATGAGCAGTTCTTC.

The chain recombines TRBV4-2 with TRBJ2-2; TRBD2 matches 12 bases. The CDR3 runs 18 residues. Per the germline V gene, CDR1 is LGHNA and CDR2 is YNFKEQ. J lost 0 bases, V lost 4 bases, and 6 bases had no gene match. CDR3 region: CASSPLTSGGANTGELFF. The CDR3 DNA sequence: TGTGCCAGCAGCCCCCTGACTAGCGGGGGCGCGAACACCGGGGAGCTGTTTTTT.

CDR3 in DNA: TGTGCCAGCTCACGCTCCGCCGGGACAGCGGACATTCAGTACTTC. Translating it yields CASSRSAGTADIQYF. The chain is built from TRBV18 and TRBJ2-4; 7 bases align to TRBD1. V lost 4 bases, J lost 8 bases, and 11 bases stayed unmatched. The germline V gene encodes CDR1 KGHSH and CDR2 LQKENI. CDR3 size: 15 residues.

This clonotype was found a few times. The rearrangement uses TRBV5-1 and TRBJ1-6, with D unresolved. The V end was cut by 1 base, the J end by 5 bases, with 13 bases between. This CDR3 spans 16 amino acids. Germline V gene lookup returns CDR1 SGHRS and CDR2 YFSETQ. As DNA, the CDR3 is TGCGCCAGCAGCTTGTTTGGGCAGCAGGATAATTCACCCCTCCACTTT. As protein: CASSLFGQQDNSPLHF.

This clonotype has a single count. The V and J genes are TRBV20-1 and TRBJ2-3; 10 bases fit TRBD1. The V gene end was trimmed by 0 bases and the J gene end by 6 bases; junction bases not matched to a gene: 3. Germline loops: CDR1 DFQATT, CDR2 SNEGSKA (reference sequence). This CDR3 has 14 residues. The chain's CDR3 is CSARDDRGLDTQYF. CDR3 bases: TGCAGTGCTAGAGATGACAGGGGGCTCGATACGCAGTATTTT.

Many counts were recorded for this clonotype. V gene TRBV29-1 combines with J gene TRBJ2-3; D remains ambiguous. This CDR3 has 14 amino acids. The V gene's germline CDR1 is SQVTM and CDR2 ANQGSEA. V lost 2 bases to trimming and J lost 4 bases, with 13 bases between them. In DNA form, the CDR3 reads TGCAGCGTTGAATTCCCCCCCGGCGCAGATACGCAGTATTTT. Amino acid sequence: CSVEFPPGADTQYF.

V and J are TRBV7-2 and TRBJ2-1; 7 bases fit TRBD2. This CDR3 is 18 amino acids long. The V and J ends lost 1 base and 7 bases, in that order; junction bases with no gene match: 16. Germline lookup yields CDR1 SGHTA and CDR2 FQGNSA. Written as DNA, the CDR3 is TGTGCCAGCAGCTTAGTGCCCGTTGGGAGGGGTGAAATGAATGAGCAGTTCTTC. Its translation: CASSLVPVGRGEMNEQFF.

This clonotype was seen a handful of times. The chain is built from TRBV7-2 and TRBJ1-5; TRBD1 is a possible D gene (5 bases). Germline V gives CDR1 SGHTA, CDR2 FQGNSA. The V gene lost 5 bases and the J gene lost 4 bases, with 15 bases spanning the gap. This CDR3 region has 15 residues. CDR3 sequence (DNA): TGTGCCAGCAGCCCCTGGGCGGGGGTTAATCAGCCCCAGCATTTT. Amino acids: CASSPWAGVNQPQHF. Together with reference TRBV7-2 and TRBJ1-5, the CDR3 gives the full variable domain: GAGVSQSPSNKVTEKGKDVELRCDPISGHTALYWYRQSLGQGLEFLIYFQGNSAPDKSGLPSDRFSAERTGGSVSTLTIQRTQQEDSAVYLCASSPWAGVNQPQHFGDGTRLSIL.

In this sample, this clonotype turned up many times. The chain joins TRBV5-1 to TRBJ2-1; 11 bases map to TRBD2. Germline trimming cut 1 base from V and 14 bases from J; bases unmatched to any gene: 8. Germline V lookup: CDR1 SGHRS, CDR2 YFSETQ. The CDR3 extends over 14 amino acids. This chain's CDR3 is CASSLTSGGQKEFF. CDR3 in DNA: TGCGCCAGCAGCTTGACTAGCGGGGGTCAAAAGGAGTTCTTC.

This clonotype has more than one count but fewer than ten. Germline and junction disagree at one end, which may indicate a read error. This sequence joins TRBV7-2 and TRBJ1-2, with no clear D. Germline values: CDR1 SGHTA, CDR2 FQGNSA. The CDR3 is made up of 13 amino acids. The CDR3 coding sequence is TGTGCCAGCAGCCCCGATGACACGACTAAATTTCACTTC. Translated, it gives CASSPDDTTKFHF. The variable domain in full, with the rest retrieved from reference TRBV7-2 and TRBJ1-2, is GAGVSQSPSNKVTEKGKDVELRCDPISGHTALYWYRQSLGQGLEFLIYFQGNSAPDKSGLPSDRFSAERTGGSVSTLTIQRTQQEDSAVYLCASSPDDTTKFHFGSGTRLTVV.

The table lists this clonotype with a few counts. This chain connects TRBV3-1 to TRBJ2-2; D unclear. Germline CDR1 is LGHDT and CDR2 is YNNKEL (reference sequence). The CDR3 loop spans 13 amino acids. Trimming shortened V by 2 bases and J by 4 bases, and 5 bases separated the two germline ends. Here the CDR3 reads CASSQRFTGELFF. CDR3 sequence (DNA): TGTGCCAGCAGCCAAAGGTTCACCGGGGAGCTGTTTTTT.

The V and J genes are TRBV29-1 and TRBJ1-2; TRBD1 agrees at 10 bases. CDR3 length equals 15 residues. With 7 bases clipped from V and 7 bases from J, the junction kept 15 bases outside the gene matches. Per germline, CDR1 SQVTM and CDR2 ANQGSEA. Here the CDR3 reads CSAPLPGQGISGYTF. CDR3 DNA: TGCAGCGCCCCCTTACCGGGACAGGGGATCTCTGGCTACACCTTC.

This chain links TRBV28 with TRBJ2-7; TRBD2 is a possible D gene (6 bases). Trimming left V 2 bases short and J 5 bases short, with 13 bases between. The length of the CDR3 is 14 residues. Germline V gene data show CDR1 as MDHEN and CDR2 as SYDVKM. The CDR3, as DNA: TGTGCCAGCAGTTTACCAGGGACTGGTGACGAGCAGTACGTC. Protein product: CASSLPGTGDEQYV.

The chain is built from TRBV5-6 and TRBJ2-1; D is perhaps TRBD1 or TRBD2 (5 bases each). Germline CDR1 and CDR2: SGHDT and YYEEEE. The CDR3 is 13 residues long. The V end lost 7 bases, the J end lost 5 bases, and 13 bases lay between the germline ends. Written as DNA, the CDR3 is TGTGCCAGCCCCGAGGGACGGCACAATGAGCAGTTCTTC. Amino acids: CASPEGRHNEQFF.

CDR3 sequence reads: CASNPLAGGPDTQYF. The CDR3 DNA is TGTGCCAGCAACCCACTAGCGGGGGGGCCAGATACGCAGTATTTT. This rearrangement joins TRBV6-1 to TRBJ2-3; the match to TRBD2 covers 13 bases. Germline loops: CDR1 MNHNS, CDR2 SASEGT. V was clipped by 7 bases and J by 4 bases; unmatched bases: 5. The CDR3 consists of 15 residues.

This clonotype appeared many times. The rearrangement links TRBV5-1 to TRBJ2-7; D gene uncertain. The CDR3 loop spans 13 amino acids. The germline V gene has CDR1 SGHRS and CDR2 YFSETQ. V was clipped by 4 bases and J by 1 base, with 9 bases between them. The CDR3 protein is CASSPGLSYEQYF. The CDR3 region has the DNA TGCGCCAGCAGCCCCGGGCTTTCCTACGAGCAGTACTTC.

This clonotype was seen once. The CDR3 DNA reads TGTGCCAGCACGGGACTGTTGTACAATGAGCAGTTCTTC. Translated: CASTGLLYNEQFF. This chain joins TRBV6-2 or TRBV6-3 and TRBJ2-1; D may be TRBD2 (6 bases). This CDR3 region has 13 residues. The germline V gene encodes CDR1 MNHEY and CDR2 SVGEGT. V lost 7 bases and J lost 4, with 11 bases in between.

This chain links TRBV5-1 with TRBJ1-1; perhaps TRBD1 as D (6 bases). This CDR3 is built from 14 residues. Trimming took off 4 bases at V and 5 bases at J, with 15 bases between the two ends. Germline CDR1 is SGHRS and CDR2 is YFSETQ. In nucleotides, the CDR3 is TGCGCCAGCAGCCCACAGGGTGGGTTAACTGAAGCTTTCTTT. Encoded protein: CASSPQGGLTEAFF.

The gene calls are TRBV10-3 and TRBJ2-7; D is undetermined. The germline V gene encodes CDR1 ENHRY and CDR2 SYGVKD. The length of the CDR3 is 14 residues. Trimming took 8 bases from V and 1 from J, leaving 15 bases between them. This CDR3 is CAIERRLKSYEQYF. The CDR3 coding sequence is TGTGCCATCGAGAGACGACTGAAGTCCTACGAGCAGTACTTC.

DNA of the CDR3: TGTGCCAGCAGTTTAGAGACAGGATTCTATGGCTACACCTTC. Encoded protein: CASSLETGFYGYTF. The rearrangement joins TRBV12-3 or TRBV12-4 to TRBJ1-2; D is perhaps TRBD1 (6 bases). The CDR3 totals 14 residues. The V end lost 1 base, the J end lost 4 bases, and 10 bases lay between the germline ends.

There are a few counts of this clonotype. This chain joins TRBV4-1 and TRBJ2-1, with 10 nucleotides matching TRBD2. This CDR3 has 15 amino acids. With V trimmed by 4 bases and J by 4 bases, 4 bases remained unmatched. The germline V gene has CDR1 MGHRA and CDR2 YSYEKL. The CDR3 loop is CASSPTSGPYNEQFF. CDR3 sequence (DNA): TGCGCCAGCAGCCCGACTAGCGGGCCTTACAATGAGCAGTTCTTC.

This clonotype has only a few counts. This chain links TRBV7-2 with TRBJ2-4; possibly TRBD2 for D (6 bases). The CDR3 is 16 residues long. The V end lost 5 bases, the J end lost 3 bases, and 17 bases lay between the germline ends. Per germline, CDR1 SGHTA and CDR2 FQGNSA. The CDR3 DNA sequence: TGTGCCAGCAGCCCCCCCCGCCGGCGGGGCAAAAACATTCAGTACTTC. Its translation: CASSPPRRRGKNIQYF.

This sequence joins TRBV29-1 and TRBJ2-3; 8 nucleotides align to TRBD1. Germline V CDR1 and CDR2: SQVTM, ANQGSEA. The V gene end was trimmed by 6 bases and the J gene end by 6 bases; junction bases not matched to a gene: 8. The CDR3 is made up of 13 amino acids. DNA for the CDR3: TGCAGCGTGCGACAGGGGTTATCGGATACGCAGTATTTT. Protein: CSVRQGLSDTQYF.